The next 6 T cell receptor beta chains were all read from a single sample in a study of T-cell memory formation after mild COVID-19. TCRdb independently ran MiXCR on the 5' RACE reads; one entry per CDR3 protein. Of about 600,000 distinct CDR3 sequences detected, about 22% appear once; the ten largest clones hold around 7.7%. Sequencing was done on a sample of PBMCs or a T cell subset sorted from them (not recorded which). These receptors were obtained from an adult woman who had mild COVID-19 (a few samples of this study predate the infection). Cell type and time point are not known.

The chain joins TRBV7-8 to TRBJ2-5; 11 bases match TRBD1. The CDR3 contains 15 residues. Per the germline V gene, CDR1 is SGHVS and CDR2 is FQNEAQ. J lost 5 bases, V lost 5 bases, and 7 bases had no gene match. CDR3 sequence reads: CASSLRTGGRETQYF. CDR3 nucleotide sequence: TGTGCCAGCAGCCTCCGGACAGGGGGCAGGGAGACCCAGTACTTC.

This clonotype was detected a few times. The rearrangement uses TRBV27 and TRBJ2-1, with TRBD2 matching 14 bases. CDR3 length equals 17 residues. The germline V gene encodes CDR1 MNHEY and CDR2 SMNVEV (reference sequence). V lost 5 bases to trimming and J lost 4 bases; unmatched junction nucleotides: 7. The CDR3, as DNA: TGTGCCAGCAGTCCTGGGACTAGCGGGAGTAGATACAATGAGCAGTTCTTC. Translating gives CASSPGTSGSRYNEQFF.

The V and J genes are TRBV6-5 and TRBJ2-1, with a tentative D call TRBD2 (6 bases). Germline CDR1 reads MNHEY; CDR2 reads SVGAGI. V was shortened by 10 bases and J by 0 bases, with 19 bases between the two germline ends. CDR3 length: 16 residues. The CDR3 loop reads CATLGTGVSSYNEQFF. CDR3 DNA: TGTGCCACTCTAGGGACGGGGGTAAGCTCCTACAATGAGCAGTTCTTC.

The sample holds a few counts of this clonotype. CDR3 in DNA: TGTGCCAGCAGCTTTGGATTCGGCTCCTACGAGCAGTACTTC. This codes for CASSFGFGSYEQYF. The chain employs TRBV11-2 and TRBJ2-7, with no clear D. This CDR3 has 14 residues. Germline CDR1 reads SGHAT; CDR2 reads FQNNGV. V was cut by 3 bases and J by 0 bases, with 9 bases left in between.

The chain is built from TRBV7-3 and TRBJ2-7; 8 bases fit TRBD1. The V segment lost 2 bases and the J segment 6 bases; nucleotides outside the gene matches: 9. The CDR3 is 15 residues long. Per germline, CDR1 SGHTA and CDR2 FQGTGA. The CDR3 spells CASSLSGTGLSEQYF. CDR3 coding DNA: TGTGCCAGCAGCTTATCCGGGACAGGTTTATCCGAGCAGTACTTC.

This clonotype was seen a few times. This rearrangement joins TRBV24-1 to TRBJ2-3; no clear D gene. Per germline, CDR1 KGHDR and CDR2 SFDVKD. This CDR3 comprises 14 residues. Trimming left V 0 bases short and J 0 bases short, with 3 bases between. The CDR3 spells CATSDLISTDTQYF. CDR3 DNA sequence: TGTGCCACCAGTGATTTGATAAGCACAGATACGCAGTATTTT.